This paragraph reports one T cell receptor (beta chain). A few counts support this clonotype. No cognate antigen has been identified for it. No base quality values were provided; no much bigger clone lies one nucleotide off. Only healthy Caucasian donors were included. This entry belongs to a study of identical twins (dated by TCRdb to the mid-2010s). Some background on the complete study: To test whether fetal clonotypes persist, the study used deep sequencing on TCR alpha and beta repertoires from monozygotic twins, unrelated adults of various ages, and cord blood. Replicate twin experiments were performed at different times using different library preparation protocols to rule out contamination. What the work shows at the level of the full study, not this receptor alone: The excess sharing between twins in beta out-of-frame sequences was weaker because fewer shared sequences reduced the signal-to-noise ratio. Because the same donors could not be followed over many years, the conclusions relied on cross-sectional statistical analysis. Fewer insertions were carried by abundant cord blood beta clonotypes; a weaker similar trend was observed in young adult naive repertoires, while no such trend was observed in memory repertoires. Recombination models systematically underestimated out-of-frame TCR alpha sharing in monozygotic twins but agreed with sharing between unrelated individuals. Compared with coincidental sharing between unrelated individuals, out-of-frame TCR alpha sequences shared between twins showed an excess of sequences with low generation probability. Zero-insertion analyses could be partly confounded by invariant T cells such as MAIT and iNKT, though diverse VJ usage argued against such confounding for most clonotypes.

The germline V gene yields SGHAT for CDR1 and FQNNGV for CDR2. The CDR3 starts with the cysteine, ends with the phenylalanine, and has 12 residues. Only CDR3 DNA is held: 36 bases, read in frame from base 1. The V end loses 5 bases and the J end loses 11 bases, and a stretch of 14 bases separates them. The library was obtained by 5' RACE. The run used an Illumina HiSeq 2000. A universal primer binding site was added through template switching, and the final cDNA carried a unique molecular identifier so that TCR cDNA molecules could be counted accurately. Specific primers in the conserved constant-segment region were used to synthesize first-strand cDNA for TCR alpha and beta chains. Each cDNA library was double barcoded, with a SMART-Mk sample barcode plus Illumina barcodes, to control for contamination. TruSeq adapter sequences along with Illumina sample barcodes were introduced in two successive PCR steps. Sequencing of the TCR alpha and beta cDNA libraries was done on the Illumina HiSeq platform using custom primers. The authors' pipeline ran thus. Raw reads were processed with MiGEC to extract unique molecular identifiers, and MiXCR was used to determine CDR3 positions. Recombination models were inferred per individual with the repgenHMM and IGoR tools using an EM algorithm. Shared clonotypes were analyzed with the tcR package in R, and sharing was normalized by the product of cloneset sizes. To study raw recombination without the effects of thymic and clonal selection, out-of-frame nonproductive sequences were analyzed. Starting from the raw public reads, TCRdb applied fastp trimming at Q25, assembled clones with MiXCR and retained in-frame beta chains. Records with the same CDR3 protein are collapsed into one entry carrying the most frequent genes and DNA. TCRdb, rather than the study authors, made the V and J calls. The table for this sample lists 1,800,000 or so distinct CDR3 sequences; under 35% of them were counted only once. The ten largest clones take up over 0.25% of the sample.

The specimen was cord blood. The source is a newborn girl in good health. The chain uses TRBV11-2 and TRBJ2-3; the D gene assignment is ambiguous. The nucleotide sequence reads TGTGCCAGCAGCCCGCAGACTGTGAGGCAGTATTTT. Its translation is CASSPQTVRQYF. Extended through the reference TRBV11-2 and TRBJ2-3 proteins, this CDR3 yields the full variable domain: EAGVAQSPRYKIIEKRQSVAFWCNPISGHATLYWYQQILGQGPKLLIQFQNNGVVDDSQLPKDRFSAERLKGVDSTLKIQPAKLEDSAVYLCASSPQTVRQYFGPGTRLTVL.